The sequence of this TCR beta chain was determined in a study of cytotoxic CD8 clonotypes in ibrutinib-treated CLL. Whole-study results and caveats: Few clonotypes were public, and these shrank or held steady under treatment.

Sequenced by immunoSEQ multiplex PCR; TCRdb stores in-frame clones only, minus some. The data show 150,000 or so clones, 79% seen once. CDR1 is KGHSH and CDR2 is LQKENI in the germline V gene. The CDR3 extends over 13 amino acids. The V end was cut by 3 bases, the J end by 7 bases, with 9 bases between. In the case of this clone: Its antigen remains unidentified.

Sequences were derived from PBMCs, sampled after 12 months of ibrutinib treatment. This chain uses TRBV18 with TRBJ2-2; D is unresolved. The origin of this receptor is a human donor with chronic lymphocytic leukemia. This chain's CDR3 is CASSPFGDGELFF. The CDR3 nucleotides read TGTGCCAGCTCACCGTTTGGGGACGGGGAGCTGTTTTTT.